These 19 T cell receptor beta chains originate from one sample sequenced in a study of blood T cell repertoires in COVID-19. Only in-frame clones appear in the TCRdb table, and some are missing; sequencing was by immunoSEQ multiplex PCR. The sample has 250,000 to 350,000 clones, about nine tenths seen once; the top ten hold about 10%. The sequenced material came from PBMCs or T cells enriched from blood (not recorded which). These receptor sequences come from a woman under 30 who had recovered from COVID-19.

The chain carries TRBV5-1 and TRBJ2-1; 8 positions agree with TRBD2. Germline V gives CDR1 SGHRS, CDR2 YFSETQ. This CDR3 has 14 residues. Unmatched junction bases numbered 8, after V lost 6 bases and J lost 6 bases. CDR3 coding DNA: TGCGCCAGCAATGGCGGGGGGACTGTCAATGAGCAGTTCTTC. It is translated as CASNGGGTVNEQFF. The whole variable domain, remainder taken from reference TRBV5-1 and TRBJ2-1, is KAGVTQTPRYLIKTRGQQVTLSCSPISGHRSVSWYQQTPGQGLQFLFEYFSETQRNKGNFPGRFSGRQFSNSRSEMNVSTLELGDSALYLCASNGGGTVNEQFFGPGTRLTVL.

This clone has a single count. The rearrangement joins TRBV5-8 to TRBJ2-7, with TRBD1 matching 7 bases. The length of the CDR3 is 14 residues. Germline trimming cut 0 bases from V and 5 bases from J; bases unmatched to any gene: 5. Germline lookup yields CDR1 SGHTS and CDR2 YDEGEE. This chain's CDR3 is CASSLGQGNDEQYF. CDR3 sequence (DNA): TGTGCCAGCAGCTTGGGACAGGGTAACGACGAGCAGTACTTC. Supplemented by reference TRBV5-8 and TRBJ2-7, the full variable domain reads EAGVTQSPTHLIKTRGQQATLRCSPISGHTSVYWYQQALGLGLQFLLWYDEGEERNRGNFPPRFSGRQFPNYSSELNVNALELEDSALYLCASSLGQGNDEQYFGPGTRLTVT.

This clone was recorded only once. This chain uses TRBV11-2 with TRBJ2-2, with TRBD1 identical over 7 bases. The CDR3 totals 16 residues. Unmatched junction bases numbered 8, after V lost 3 bases and J lost 4 bases. In germline, CDR1 is SGHAT, CDR2 FQNNGV. The CDR3 protein is CASSLQDRRLTGELFF. The CDR3, as DNA: TGTGCCAGCAGCTTGCAGGACAGGCGACTCACCGGGGAGCTGTTTTTT.

The gene calls are TRBV16 and TRBJ2-3, with 9 bases aligning to TRBD1. CDR3 length: 18 amino acids. CDR1 and CDR2 from the germline V gene are KGHSY and FQNENV. The junction had 11 bases not matched to a gene; V was cut back by 3 bases and J by 1 base. CDR3 nucleotides: TGTGCCAGCAGCCATCTAGACAGACAGGGGGTCCGCACAGATACGCAGTATTTT. Translating gives CASSHLDRQGVRTDTQYF.

The genes are TRBV10-2 and TRBJ1-6; 7 bases are a match to TRBD1. The CDR3 covers 13 residues. The ends lost 7 bases at V and 8 bases at J; junction bases unmatched: 5. Germline CDR1 and CDR2: WSHSY and SAAADI. The CDR3 region has the DNA TGCGCCAGCATACGGGACAGTTATTCACCCCTCCACTTT. Encoded protein: CASIRDSYSPLHF.

The gene calls are TRBV24-1 and TRBJ2-2; 8 bases agree with TRBD1. With V trimmed by 7 bases and J by 2 bases, 8 bases remained unmatched. Germline V gene data show CDR1 as KGHDR and CDR2 as SFDVKD. The CDR3 sequence is 16 residues long. The CDR3 nucleotides read TGTGCCACCAGCCGCTCCGGGACAGGAAACACCGGGGAGCTGTTTTTT. It yields the protein CATSRSGTGNTGELFF.

The gene calls are TRBV5-1 and TRBJ2-2; TRBD2 agrees at 7 bases. In germline, CDR1 is SGHRS, CDR2 YFSETQ. V gave up 4 bases and J gave up 7 bases; unmatched junction bases: 13. This CDR3 region has 16 residues. CDR3 nucleotides: TGCGCCAGCAGCCAGCGGCTAGGGAGGGCGAACGGGGAGCTGTTTTTT. This encodes CASSQRLGRANGELFF. Variable domain in full (rest from reference TRBV5-1 and TRBJ2-2): KAGVTQTPRYLIKTRGQQVTLSCSPISGHRSVSWYQQTPGQGLQFLFEYFSETQRNKGNFPGRFSGRQFSNSRSEMNVSTLELGDSALYLCASSQRLGRANGELFFGEGSRLTVL.

The chain uses TRBV11-2 and TRBJ1-1, with D tentatively TRBD1 (6 bases). Looked up from germline, CDR1 is SGHAT and CDR2 is FQNNGV. With 3 bases removed from V and 3 bases from J, the gap between germline ends came to 11 bases. This CDR3 spans 14 amino acids. The CDR3 here is CASSFGDTYTEAFF. DNA for the CDR3: TGTGCCAGCAGCTTTGGGGACACCTACACTGAAGCTTTCTTT.

The rearrangement uses TRBV7-9 and TRBJ2-1, with D tentatively TRBD2 (6 bases). V was shortened by 6 bases and J by 7 bases, with 22 bases between the two germline ends. The CDR3 has 16 residues. CDR1 is SEHNR, CDR2 FQNEAQ, per germline (reference sequence). The CDR3 spells CASRLLGGGPRNEQFF. The CDR3 DNA reads TGTGCCAGCAGACTCTTGGGGGGAGGTCCTCGGAATGAGCAGTTCTTC.

DNA for the CDR3: TGTGCCAGCAGTTTGGCAGGGTACTATGGCTACACCTTC. Its protein product is CASSLAGYYGYTF. V is TRBV12-3 or TRBV12-4 and J is TRBJ1-2; possible D gene TRBD1, 5 bases. V gave up 3 bases and J gave up 3 bases, with 8 bases separating them. This CDR3 region has 13 residues.

The gene calls are TRBV7-8 and TRBJ2-1, with 9 bases that match TRBD1. This CDR3 has 14 residues. V shed 5 bases and J 12 bases; nucleotides not matched to a gene: 11. From germline, CDR1 is SGHVS and CDR2 FQNEAQ. The CDR3 sequence is CASSRPGTGIGQFF. The DNA of the CDR3 is TGTGCCAGCAGCCGTCCCGGGACAGGGATCGGGCAGTTCTTC.

The V call is TRBV5-5, the J call TRBJ2-3; possible D gene TRBD2, 6 bases. The CDR3 sequence is 15 residues long. In germline, CDR1 is SGHKS, CDR2 YYEKEE (reference sequence). The V end was cut by 4 bases, the J end by 2 bases, with 14 bases between. The CDR3 sequence is CASSVLAEHTDTQYF. CDR3 bases: TGTGCCAGCAGCGTATTAGCGGAACACACAGATACGCAGTATTTT.

This CDR3 reads CASSATGGPEAFF. For the CDR3, the DNA is TGTGCCAGCAGCGCCACAGGGGGCCCTGAAGCTTTCTTT. The rearrangement uses TRBV7-9 and TRBJ1-1; TRBD1 matches at 9 bases. This CDR3 is 13 amino acids long. Per germline, CDR1 SEHNR and CDR2 FQNEAQ (reference sequence). Trimming removed 5 bases from V and 6 bases from J; junction bases left unmatched: 4.

This clone has just a few counts. V gene TRBV2 combines with J gene TRBJ1-5; D is undetermined. Trimming cost V 8 bases and J 1 base, with 12 bases left between them. Germline assignment: CDR1 SNHLY and CDR2 FYNNEI. CDR3 length equals 14 residues. For the CDR3, the DNA is TGTGCCAGCCGGGCCTCGGGGAGCAATCAGCCCCAGCATTTT. Translation gives CASRASGSNQPQHF.

This clone appeared a few times. The genes are TRBV7-9 and TRBJ2-1, with TRBD2 matching over 12 bases. The CDR3 loop spans 16 amino acids. Germline CDR1 is SEHNR and CDR2 is FQNEAQ (reference sequence). V gave up 5 bases and J gave up 7 bases; unmatched junction bases: 9. As DNA, the CDR3 is TGTGCCAGCAGCCCAGCCGGACTAGCGGGGCTGAATGAGCAGTTCTTC. Encoded protein: CASSPAGLAGLNEQFF.

The chain joins TRBV7-8 to TRBJ1-2, with TRBD1 identical over 9 bases. Germline CDR1 is SGHVS and CDR2 is FQNEAQ. V shed 5 bases and J 7 bases; nucleotides not matched to a gene: 11. The CDR3 runs to 15 residues. This chain's CDR3 is CASSPRTGGGSGYTF. For the CDR3, the DNA is TGTGCCAGCAGCCCTCGCACAGGGGGCGGGTCTGGCTACACCTTC. Full variable domain (remainder filled in from reference TRBV7-8 and TRBJ1-2): GAGVSQSPRYKVAKRGQDVALRCDPISGHVSLFWYQQALGQGPEFLTYFQNEAQLDKSGLPSDRFFAERPEGSVSTLKIQRTQQEDSAVYLCASSPRTGGGSGYTFGSGTRLTVV.

This clone came up a few times. The sample contains more than one DNA sequence encoding this CDR3. This sequence joins TRBV30 and TRBJ1-5, with 7 bases aligning to TRBD1. Germline lookup yields CDR1 GTSNPN and CDR2 SVGIG (reference sequence). Trimming cost V 0 bases and J 7 bases; bases outside gene matches: 3. The CDR3 loop spans 13 amino acids. The DNA of the CDR3 is TGTGCCTGGAGTGTAGGGGGCGGGCAGCCCCAGCATTTT. This sequence encodes CAWSVGGGQPQHF. The full variable domain, in which reference TRBV30 and TRBJ1-5 provide the parts outside the CDR3, is SQTIHQWPATLVQPVGSPLSLECTVEGTSNPNLYWYRQAAGRGLQLLFYSVGIGQISSEVPQNLSASRPQDRQFILSSKKLLLSDSGFYLCAWSVGGGQPQHFGDGTRLSIL.

This clone came up a few times. This chain connects TRBV28 to TRBJ2-5; possible D gene TRBD1, 6 bases. Between the trimmed V and J ends, which lost 6 bases and 4 bases, there was a span of 18 bases. Germline V gene data show CDR1 as MDHEN and CDR2 as SYDVKM. The CDR3 covers 15 residues. In DNA form, the CDR3 reads TGTGCCAGCAGCACCCCCTCAGGGGTCGTAGAGACCCAGTACTTC. As protein: CASSTPSGVVETQYF.

V and J are TRBV3-1 (or the pseudogene TRBV3-2) and TRBJ1-1; no definite D call. The germline V gene encodes CDR1 LGHDT and CDR2 YNNKEL (reference sequence). Trimming removed 0 bases from V and 4 bases from J, with 9 bases in between. CDR3 length: 14 residues. The DNA of the CDR3 is TGTGCCAGCAGCCAAGAGATAGTTGTCACTGAAGCTTTCTTT. Amino acid sequence: CASSQEIVVTEAFF.